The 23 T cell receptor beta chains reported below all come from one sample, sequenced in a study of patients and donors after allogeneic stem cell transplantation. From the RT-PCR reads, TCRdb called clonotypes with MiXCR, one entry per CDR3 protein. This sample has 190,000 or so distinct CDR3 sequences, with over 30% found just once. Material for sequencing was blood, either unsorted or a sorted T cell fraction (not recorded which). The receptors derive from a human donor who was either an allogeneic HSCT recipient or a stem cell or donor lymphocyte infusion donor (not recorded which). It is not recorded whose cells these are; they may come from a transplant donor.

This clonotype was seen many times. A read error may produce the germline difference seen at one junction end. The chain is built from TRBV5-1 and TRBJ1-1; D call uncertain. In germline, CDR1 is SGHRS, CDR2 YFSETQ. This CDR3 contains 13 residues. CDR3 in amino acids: CASSLDSNTEAFF. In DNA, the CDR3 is TGTGCCAGCAGCTTGGATTCTAACACTGAAGCTTTCTTT.

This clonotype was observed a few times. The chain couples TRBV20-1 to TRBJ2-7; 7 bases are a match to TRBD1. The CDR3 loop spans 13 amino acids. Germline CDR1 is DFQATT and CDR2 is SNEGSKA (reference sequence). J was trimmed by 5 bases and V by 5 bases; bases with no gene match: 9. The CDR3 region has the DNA TGCAGTGCTTCCGACAGGGCGGAAAACGAGCAGTACTTC. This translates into CSASDRAENEQYF.

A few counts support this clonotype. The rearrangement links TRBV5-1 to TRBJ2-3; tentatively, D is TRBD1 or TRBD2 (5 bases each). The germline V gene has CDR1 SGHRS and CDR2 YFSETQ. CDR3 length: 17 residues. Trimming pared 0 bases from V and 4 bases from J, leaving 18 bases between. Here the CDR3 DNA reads TGCGCCAGCAGCTTGGCCGGGGCCCAACTAGGAGCAGATACGCAGTATTTT. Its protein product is CASSLAGAQLGADTQYF.

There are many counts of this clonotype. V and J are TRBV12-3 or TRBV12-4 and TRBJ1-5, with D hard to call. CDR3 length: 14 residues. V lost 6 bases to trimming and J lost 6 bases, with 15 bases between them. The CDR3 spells CASSPVGEGQPQHF. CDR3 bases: TGTGCCAGCAGCCCGGTAGGAGAAGGTCAGCCCCAGCATTTT.

CDR3 in DNA: TGTGCCAGCAGCCCCCTGGGGAGGGATGAGCAGTTCTTC. Protein sequence: CASSPLGRDEQFF. This chain connects TRBV3-1 to TRBJ2-1, with TRBD2 matching 7 bases. V was clipped by 4 bases and J by 8 bases; unmatched bases: 5. CDR1 LGHDT and CDR2 YNNKEL come from the germline V gene (reference sequence). The CDR3 extends over 13 amino acids.

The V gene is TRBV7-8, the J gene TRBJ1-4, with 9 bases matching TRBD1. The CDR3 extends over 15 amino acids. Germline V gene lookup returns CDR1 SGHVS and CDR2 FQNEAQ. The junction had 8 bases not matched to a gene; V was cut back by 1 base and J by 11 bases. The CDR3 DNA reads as TGTGCCAGCAGCTTAGAAGGGACAGGGATTGAGAAACTGTTTTTT. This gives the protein CASSLEGTGIEKLFF.

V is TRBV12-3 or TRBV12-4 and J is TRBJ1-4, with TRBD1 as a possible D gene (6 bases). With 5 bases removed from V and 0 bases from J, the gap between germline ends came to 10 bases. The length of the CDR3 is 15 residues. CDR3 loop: CASSQYRATNEKLFF. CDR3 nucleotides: TGTGCCAGCAGTCAGTACAGGGCAACTAATGAAAAACTGTTTTTT.

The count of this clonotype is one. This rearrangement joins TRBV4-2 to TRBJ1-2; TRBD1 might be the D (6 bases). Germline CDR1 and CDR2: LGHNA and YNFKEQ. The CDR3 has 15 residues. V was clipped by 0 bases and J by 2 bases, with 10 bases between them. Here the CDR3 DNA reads TGTGCCAGCAGCCAAGACGCGGGGGCAAACTATGGCTACACCTTC. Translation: CASSQDAGANYGYTF.

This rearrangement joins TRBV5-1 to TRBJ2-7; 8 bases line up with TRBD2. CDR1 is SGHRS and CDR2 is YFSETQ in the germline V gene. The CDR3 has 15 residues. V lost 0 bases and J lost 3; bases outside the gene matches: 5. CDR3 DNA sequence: TGCGCCAGCAGCTTGGCCCCTAGCGGGTTCTACGAGCAGTACTTC. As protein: CASSLAPSGFYEQYF.

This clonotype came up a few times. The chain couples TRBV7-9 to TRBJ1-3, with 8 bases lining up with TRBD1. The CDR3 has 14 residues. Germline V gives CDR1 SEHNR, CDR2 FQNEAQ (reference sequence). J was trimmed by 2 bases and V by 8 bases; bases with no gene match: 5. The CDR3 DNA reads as TGTGCCAGCGGGACCAGGGGGCCTGGAAACACCATATATTTT. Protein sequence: CASGTRGPGNTIYF.

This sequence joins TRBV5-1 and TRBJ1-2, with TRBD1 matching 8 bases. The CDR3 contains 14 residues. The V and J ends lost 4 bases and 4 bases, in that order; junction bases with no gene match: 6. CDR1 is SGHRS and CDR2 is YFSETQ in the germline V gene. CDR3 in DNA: TGCGCCAGCAGCAGGACAGGGCCAAGCTATGGCTACACCTTC. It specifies CASSRTGPSYGYTF.

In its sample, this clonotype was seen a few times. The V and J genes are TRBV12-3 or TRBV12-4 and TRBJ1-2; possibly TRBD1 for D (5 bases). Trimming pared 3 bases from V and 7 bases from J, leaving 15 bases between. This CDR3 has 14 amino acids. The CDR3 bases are TGTGCCAGCAGTTTGGCGGGATGGGACTCTGGCTACACCTTC. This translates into CASSLAGWDSGYTF.

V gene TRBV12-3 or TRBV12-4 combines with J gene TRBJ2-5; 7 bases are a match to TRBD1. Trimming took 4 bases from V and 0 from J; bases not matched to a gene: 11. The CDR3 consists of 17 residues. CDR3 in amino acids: CASSSYRDSLYQETQYF. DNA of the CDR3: TGTGCCAGCAGTTCCTACCGGGACAGTCTATACCAAGAGACCCAGTACTTC.

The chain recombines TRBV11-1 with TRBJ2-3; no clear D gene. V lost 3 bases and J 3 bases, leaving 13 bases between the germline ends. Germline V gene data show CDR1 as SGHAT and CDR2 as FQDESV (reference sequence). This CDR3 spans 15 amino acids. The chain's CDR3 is CASSFGPIATDTQYF. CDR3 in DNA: TGTGCCAGCAGCTTTGGGCCCATCGCGACAGATACGCAGTATTTT.

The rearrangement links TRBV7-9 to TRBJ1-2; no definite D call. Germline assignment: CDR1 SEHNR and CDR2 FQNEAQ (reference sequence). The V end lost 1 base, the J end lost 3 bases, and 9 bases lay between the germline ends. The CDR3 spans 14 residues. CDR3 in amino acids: CASSLGKAHYGYTF. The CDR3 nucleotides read TGTGCCAGCAGCTTAGGGAAGGCGCACTATGGCTACACCTTC.

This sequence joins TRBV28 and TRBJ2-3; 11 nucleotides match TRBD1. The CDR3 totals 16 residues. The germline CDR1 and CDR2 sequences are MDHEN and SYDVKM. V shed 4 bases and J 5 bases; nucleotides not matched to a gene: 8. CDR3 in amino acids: CASSSPGTGGIDTQYF. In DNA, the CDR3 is TGTGCCAGCAGTTCCCCCGGGACAGGGGGTATAGATACGCAGTATTTT.

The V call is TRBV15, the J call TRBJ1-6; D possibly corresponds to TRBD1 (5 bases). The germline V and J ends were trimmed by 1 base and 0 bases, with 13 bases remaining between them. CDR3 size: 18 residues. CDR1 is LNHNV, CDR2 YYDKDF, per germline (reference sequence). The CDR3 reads CATSRVAGSSSYNSPLHF. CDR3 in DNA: TGTGCCACCAGCAGAGTTGCAGGGTCAAGCTCCTATAATTCACCCCTCCACTTT.

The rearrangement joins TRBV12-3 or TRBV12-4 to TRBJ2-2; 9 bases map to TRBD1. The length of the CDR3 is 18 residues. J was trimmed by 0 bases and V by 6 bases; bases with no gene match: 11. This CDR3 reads CASSRDRATFANTGELFF. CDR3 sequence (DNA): TGTGCCAGCAGCCGGGACAGGGCCACCTTCGCGAACACCGGGGAGCTGTTTTTT.

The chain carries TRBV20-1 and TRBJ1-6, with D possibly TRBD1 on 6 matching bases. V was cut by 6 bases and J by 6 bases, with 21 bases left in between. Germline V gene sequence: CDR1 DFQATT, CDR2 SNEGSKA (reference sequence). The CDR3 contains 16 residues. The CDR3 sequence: CSALSMTGVINSPLHF. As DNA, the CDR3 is TGCAGTGCACTTTCCATGACAGGCGTAATTAATTCACCCCTCCACTTT.

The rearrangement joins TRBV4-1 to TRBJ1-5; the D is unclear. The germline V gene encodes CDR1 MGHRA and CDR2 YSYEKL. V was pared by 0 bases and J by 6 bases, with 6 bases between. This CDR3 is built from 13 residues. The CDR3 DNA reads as TGCGCCAGCAGCCAAGATCCTGGTCAGCCCCAGCATTTT. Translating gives CASSQDPGQPQHF.

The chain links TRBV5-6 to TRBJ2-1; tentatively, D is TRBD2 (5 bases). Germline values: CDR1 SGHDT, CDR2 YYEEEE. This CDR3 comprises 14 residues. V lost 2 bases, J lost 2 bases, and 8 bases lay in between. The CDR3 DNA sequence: TGTGCCAGCAGCTTCAATAGCGCCTACAATGAGCAGTTCTTC. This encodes CASSFNSAYNEQFF.

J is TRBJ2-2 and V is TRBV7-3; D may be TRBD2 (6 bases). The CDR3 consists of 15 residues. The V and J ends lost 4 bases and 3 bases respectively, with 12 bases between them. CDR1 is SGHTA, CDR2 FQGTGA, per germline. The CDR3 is CASSSIPGDTGELFF. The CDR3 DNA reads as TGTGCCAGCAGCTCCATTCCGGGGGACACCGGGGAGCTGTTTTTT. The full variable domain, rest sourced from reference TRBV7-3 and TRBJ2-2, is GAGVSQTPSNKVTEKGKYVELRCDPISGHTALYWYRQSLGQGPEFLIYFQGTGAADDSGLPNDRFFAVRPEGSVSTLKIQRTERGDSAVYLCASSSIPGDTGELFFGEGSRLTVL.

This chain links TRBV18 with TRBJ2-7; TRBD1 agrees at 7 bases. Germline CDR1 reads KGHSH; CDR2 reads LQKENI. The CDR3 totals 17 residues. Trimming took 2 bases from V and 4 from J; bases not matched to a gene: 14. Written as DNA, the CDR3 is TGTGCCAGCTCACCATGGCCCCCGGGACAGAAGATTTACGAGCAGTACTTC. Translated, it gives CASSPWPPGQKIYEQYF.